Following are 31 T cell receptor beta chains from one sample sequenced in a study of blood T cell repertoires in COVID-19. The protocol was immunoSEQ multiplex PCR, while the TCRdb copy is restricted to in-frame clones and leaves out a portion. The sample has about 200,000 clones, more than 85% seen once. The source material was peripheral blood. These receptors all stem from a man in his fifties or sixties with acute or convalescent COVID-19.

This clone has just a few counts. The chain combines TRBV19 with TRBJ2-7, with TRBD1 identical over 8 bases. Germline V lookup: CDR1 LNHDA, CDR2 SQIVND (reference sequence). J gave up 7 bases and V 4 bases, and 3 bases lay outside the gene matches. The length of the CDR3 is 12 residues. The CDR3 spells CASSTHRGEQYF. CDR3 nucleotide sequence: TGTGCCAGTAGTACACACAGGGGGGAGCAGTACTTC.

The chain links TRBV4-3 to TRBJ1-3, with D uncertain. V dropped 1 base and J dropped 0 bases, with 16 bases sitting between them. Germline values: CDR1 LGHNA, CDR2 YSLEER. The CDR3 runs 18 residues. CDR3 sequence: CASSQAHRRTASGNTIYF. CDR3 bases: TGCGCCAGCAGCCAAGCCCACCGTAGGACTGCCTCTGGAAACACCATATATTTT.

The CDR3 sequence is CASSFGSQETQYF. CDR3 coding DNA: TGTGCCAGCAGCTTCGGGAGCCAAGAGACCCAGTACTTC. The chain recombines TRBV11-3 with TRBJ2-5; a weak D match, TRBD2 (6 bases). Germline V gene sequence: CDR1 SGHNT, CDR2 YENEEA. This CDR3 comprises 13 residues. V was trimmed by 3 bases and J by 1 base, leaving 6 bases between them.

As regards this clone: An end of the junction differs from the germline gene, which may be a read error. The CDR3 is CASCLGLRSYNSPLHF. Here the CDR3 DNA reads TGTGCCAGCTGTTTGGGCCTCAGGTCCTATAATTCACCCCTCCACTTT. This sequence joins TRBV28 and TRBJ1-6; D is unresolved. Germline CDR1 is MDHEN and CDR2 is SYDVKM. The CDR3 totals 16 residues.

The V and J genes are TRBV10-1 and TRBJ2-1; 7 nucleotides match TRBD1. In germline, CDR1 is WNHNN, CDR2 SYGVQD (reference sequence). The CDR3 totals 16 residues. Trimming took 1 base from V and 4 from J; bases not matched to a gene: 7. The CDR3 here is CASSEFKTGPYNEQFF. CDR3 coding DNA: TGCGCCAGCAGTGAGTTCAAGACAGGGCCTTACAATGAGCAGTTCTTC.

A single count supports this clone. This sequence joins TRBV5-1 and TRBJ2-5; TRBD1 might be the D (7 bases). Germline values: CDR1 SGHRS, CDR2 YFSETQ. The ends were cut back, 4 bases at V and 1 base at J, with 14 bases in the middle. The CDR3 runs 15 residues. For the CDR3, the DNA is TGCGCCAGCAGCAAAAGCAGGGGGGTCCAAGAGACCCAGTACTTC. Its protein product is CASSKSRGVQETQYF.

The J gene is TRBJ1-1, the V gene TRBV5-1; tentatively, D is TRBD1 (6 bases). The length of the CDR3 is 13 residues. Trimming removed 4 bases at V and 7 bases at J, with 14 bases between. CDR1 and CDR2 (germline): SGHRS, YFSETQ. CDR3 DNA: TGCGCCAGCAGCCTCCGGACAGACGGTGAAGCTTTCTTT. It specifies CASSLRTDGEAFF. The full variable domain, with the rest looked up from reference TRBV5-1 and TRBJ1-1, is KAGVTQTPRYLIKTRGQQVTLSCSPISGHRSVSWYQQTPGQGLQFLFEYFSETQRNKGNFPGRFSGRQFSNSRSEMNVSTLELGDSALYLCASSLRTDGEAFFGQGTRLTVV.

The chain couples TRBV6-1 to TRBJ2-7; 7 bases are shared with TRBD2. The CDR3 runs to 15 residues. Germline V gives CDR1 MNHNS, CDR2 SASEGT. The trim removed 2 bases at V and 0 bases at J, leaving 4 bases unmatched. The CDR3 DNA follows: TGTGCCAGCAGTGAAAGCGGGGTTAGCTCCTACGAGCAGTACTTC. This sequence encodes CASSESGVSSYEQYF.

The sample holds a few counts of this clone. This sequence joins TRBV10-3 and TRBJ1-5, with 7 bases identical to TRBD1. In germline, CDR1 is ENHRY, CDR2 SYGVKD. CDR3 length equals 14 residues. Trimming cost V 10 bases and J 2 bases; bases outside gene matches: 8. As DNA, the CDR3 is TGTGCCACAAGCGAGGGACAGCGCAATCAGCCCCAGCATTTT. This translates into CATSEGQRNQPQHF.

This chain connects TRBV19 to TRBJ1-1; 11 bases are shared with TRBD1. Losses at the gene ends were 5 bases for V and 4 bases for J; bases not matched to a gene: 6. The germline gives CDR1 LNHDA, CDR2 SQIVND (reference sequence). The length of the CDR3 is 15 residues. This CDR3 reads CASSRAGTGGTEAFF. Here the CDR3 DNA reads TGTGCCAGTAGTCGAGCCGGGACAGGGGGCACTGAAGCTTTCTTT. Together with reference TRBV19 and TRBJ1-1, the CDR3 gives the full variable domain: DGGITQSPKYLFRKEGQNVTLSCEQNLNHDAMYWYRQDPGQGLRLIYYSQIVNDFQKGDIAEGYSVSREKKESFPLTVTSAQKNPTAFYLCASSRAGTGGTEAFFGQGTRLTVV.

This chain joins TRBV12-3 or TRBV12-4 and TRBJ2-1; D might be TRBD2 (5 bases). V was trimmed by 5 bases and J by 6 bases, leaving 11 bases between them. The length of the CDR3 is 13 residues. DNA of the CDR3: TGTGCCAGCAGTCCCGGACTGAGCAATGAGCAGTTCTTC. Its translation: CASSPGLSNEQFF.

In this sample, this clone turned up a few times. The chain links TRBV5-4 to TRBJ2-5; 7 bases match TRBD1. Germline assignment: CDR1 SGHNT and CDR2 YYREEE (reference sequence). Losses at the gene ends were 5 bases for V and 1 base for J; bases not matched to a gene: 8. The CDR3 consists of 15 residues. CDR3 sequence (DNA): TGTGCCAGCAGGGCCAAACAGGGGCCCCAAGAGACCCAGTACTTC. It yields the protein CASRAKQGPQETQYF.

The chain employs TRBV5-4 and TRBJ1-1; D is unclear. With 2 bases removed from V and 4 bases from J, the gap between germline ends came to 9 bases. CDR3 length: 13 residues. Germline lookup yields CDR1 SGHNT and CDR2 YYREEE (reference sequence). The CDR3 here is CASSFPGVTEAFF. DNA for the CDR3: TGTGCCAGCAGCTTCCCCGGAGTCACTGAAGCTTTCTTT.

The rearrangement joins TRBV30 to TRBJ1-1; tentatively, D is TRBD1 (5 bases). CDR1 GTSNPN and CDR2 SVGIG come from the germline V gene (reference sequence). CDR3 length equals 16 residues. V lost 0 bases and J 2 bases, leaving 16 bases between the germline ends. CDR3 sequence: CAWSVTWGRPNTEAFF. The CDR3 bases are TGTGCCTGGAGTGTAACATGGGGCAGGCCAAACACTGAAGCTTTCTTT.

The chain couples TRBV7-2 to TRBJ2-3; TRBD2 matches 10 bases. Unmatched junction bases numbered 10, after V lost 1 base and J lost 0 bases. Germline assignment: CDR1 SGHTA and CDR2 FQGNSA. This CDR3 contains 19 residues. Here the CDR3 reads CASSLVRTSGKSSTDTQYF. DNA of the CDR3: TGTGCCAGCAGCTTAGTGAGGACTAGCGGAAAATCTAGCACAGATACGCAGTATTTT.

This clone has only one observation. This sequence joins TRBV5-1 and TRBJ2-3; TRBD2 matches 13 bases. Trimming cost V 4 bases and J 3 bases; bases outside gene matches: 8. This CDR3 comprises 17 residues. Per germline, CDR1 SGHRS and CDR2 YFSETQ. The CDR3 DNA follows: TGCGCCAGCAGCCCGACCGGACTAGCGGGGGCTACAGATACGCAGTATTTT. It is translated as CASSPTGLAGATDTQYF. The full variable domain, its missing parts supplied by reference TRBV5-1 and TRBJ2-3, is KAGVTQTPRYLIKTRGQQVTLSCSPISGHRSVSWYQQTPGQGLQFLFEYFSETQRNKGNFPGRFSGRQFSNSRSEMNVSTLELGDSALYLCASSPTGLAGATDTQYFGPGTRLTVL.

The chain joins TRBV10-1 to TRBJ2-3; no clear D gene. Looked up from germline, CDR1 is WNHNN and CDR2 is SYGVQD (reference sequence). The CDR3 has 12 amino acids. V was clipped by 5 bases and J by 0 bases, with 3 bases between them. The CDR3 here is CASSISTDTQYF. The CDR3, as DNA: TGCGCCAGCAGTATAAGCACAGATACGCAGTATTTT.

The J gene is TRBJ1-1, the V gene TRBV4-3; the match to TRBD1 covers 7 bases. The length of the CDR3 is 15 residues. Germline lookup yields CDR1 LGHNA and CDR2 YSLEER. Trimming took 4 bases from V and 4 from J; bases not matched to a gene: 9. DNA for the CDR3: TGCGCCAGCAGCCTCCGGACAGGAGGAGGCACTGAAGCTTTCTTT. This codes for CASSLRTGGGTEAFF.

The V call is TRBV14, the J call TRBJ1-6; a possible D gene is TRBD1 (6 bases). The CDR3 extends over 16 amino acids. Germline V gene data show CDR1 as SGHDN and CDR2 as FVKESK. V was pared by 2 bases and J by 0 bases, with 8 bases between. The chain's CDR3 is CASSQLGGSYNSPLHF. The CDR3, as DNA: TGTGCCAGCAGCCAACTAGGGGGCTCCTATAATTCACCCCTCCACTTT.

The J gene is TRBJ2-7, the V gene TRBV19; tentatively, D is TRBD1 (5 bases). The CDR3 totals 14 residues. V was trimmed by 7 bases and J by 5 bases, leaving 18 bases between them. Germline loops: CDR1 LNHDA, CDR2 SQIVND (reference sequence). In DNA form, the CDR3 reads TGTGCCAGTACCCCTTCGATGGCAGGGAACGAGCAGTACTTC. Protein: CASTPSMAGNEQYF.

The chain links TRBV29-1 to TRBJ1-2, with TRBD1 identical over 7 bases. Germline V lookup: CDR1 SQVTM, CDR2 ANQGSEA. The ends lost 6 bases at V and 2 bases at J; junction bases unmatched: 3. The CDR3 contains 12 residues. The CDR3 DNA is TGCAGCGTACAGGGGACCAACTATGGCTACACCTTC. Translating gives CSVQGTNYGYTF.

The chain recombines TRBV5-1 with TRBJ2-1; 7 bases line up with TRBD2. The germline V gene has CDR1 SGHRS and CDR2 YFSETQ. The CDR3 runs to 15 residues. V was pared by 5 bases and J by 4 bases, with 9 bases of the junction left unmatched. The CDR3 reads CASSSRLAGYNEQFF. The CDR3 region has the DNA TGCGCCAGCAGTTCACGATTAGCGGGTTACAATGAGCAGTTCTTC.

The V and J genes are TRBV7-9 and TRBJ1-3; unclear D gene. V was trimmed by 5 bases and J by 7 bases, leaving 18 bases between them. This CDR3 region has 15 residues. Per the germline V gene, CDR1 is SEHNR and CDR2 is FQNEAQ (reference sequence). This chain's CDR3 is CASSARREPTNTIYF. The CDR3 DNA is TGTGCCAGCAGCGCAAGGCGGGAACCCACGAACACCATATATTTT.

This clone was seen ten or more times. This chain connects TRBV18 to TRBJ2-4, with D perhaps matching TRBD1 (7 bases). The CDR3 covers 15 residues. Trimming shortened V by 3 bases and J by 7 bases, and 16 bases separated the two germline ends. Germline values: CDR1 KGHSH, CDR2 LQKENI. CDR3 in amino acids: CASSPDRPRGNIQYF. CDR3 sequence (DNA): TGTGCCAGCTCACCGGACAGGCCCCGGGGGAACATTCAGTACTTC.

V usage is TRBV10-3 and J usage is TRBJ2-7, with TRBD2 matching 15 bases. Trimming took 3 bases from V and 2 from J; bases not matched to a gene: 5. Per the germline V gene, CDR1 is ENHRY and CDR2 is SYGVKD. The CDR3 covers 17 residues. The CDR3 coding sequence is TGTGCCATCAGTGAAGGGACTAGCGGGGGGTTCGCCTACGAGCAGTACTTC. Protein: CAISEGTSGGFAYEQYF.

The chain is built from TRBV7-3 and TRBJ1-3, with D possibly TRBD1 on 5 matching bases. In germline, CDR1 is SGHTA, CDR2 FQGTGA. V was trimmed by 4 bases and J by 1 base, leaving 11 bases between them. The CDR3 runs 15 residues. The CDR3 DNA follows: TGTGCCAGCAGCTCCCAACCAGGGTCTGGAAACACCATATATTTT. The encoded protein is CASSSQPGSGNTIYF. Combining the CDR3 with reference TRBV7-3 and TRBJ1-3 gives the whole variable domain GAGVSQTPSNKVTEKGKYVELRCDPISGHTALYWYRQSLGQGPEFLIYFQGTGAADDSGLPNDRFFAVRPEGSVSTLKIQRTERGDSAVYLCASSSQPGSGNTIYFGEGSWLTVV.

This sequence joins TRBV27 and TRBJ1-3; 7 nucleotides agree with TRBD1. The V gene end was trimmed by 4 bases and the J gene end by 1 base; junction bases not matched to a gene: 1. The CDR3 length is 14 residues. The germline V gene encodes CDR1 MNHEY and CDR2 SMNVEV (reference sequence). CDR3 protein: CASSSQGSGNTIYF. The CDR3 nucleotides read TGTGCCAGCAGTTCACAGGGGTCTGGAAACACCATATATTTT.

In nucleotides, the CDR3 is TGTGCCAGTAGTCCGGGACAGGGTCTGTACGAGCAGTACTTC. Its translation: CASSPGQGLYEQYF. The chain combines TRBV19 with TRBJ2-7, with 9 bases aligning to TRBD1. Trimming at V came to 5 bases and at J to 4 bases, leaving 6 bases not matched to a gene. CDR1 and CDR2 from the germline V gene are LNHDA and SQIVND (reference sequence). CDR3 size: 14 residues.

The CDR3 spells CASSLGSAGGGGQPQHF. The CDR3 DNA reads TGTGCCAGCAGCTTAGGGTCTGCGGGGGGCGGGGGTCAGCCCCAGCATTTT. The chain combines TRBV7-2 with TRBJ1-5; D is perhaps TRBD1 (6 bases). This CDR3 contains 17 residues. V shed 1 base and J shed 6 bases, with 19 bases lying between them. The germline gives CDR1 SGHTA, CDR2 FQGNSA.

J is TRBJ1-5 and V is TRBV2; D may be TRBD1 (6 bases). The CDR3 spans 14 residues. V gave up 6 bases and J gave up 3 bases, with 12 bases separating them. Germline loops: CDR1 SNHLY, CDR2 FYNNEI. Here the CDR3 reads CASSPGQPNQPQHF. The CDR3 coding sequence is TGTGCCAGCAGCCCAGGACAGCCCAATCAGCCCCAGCATTTT.

In this sample, this clone turned up once. V usage is TRBV2 and J usage is TRBJ1-1; D is uncertain. Per the germline V gene, CDR1 is SNHLY and CDR2 is FYNNEI. This CDR3 has 14 amino acids. V was shortened by 1 base and J by 2 bases, with 8 bases between the two germline ends. CDR3 nucleotides: TGTGCCAGCAGTGAAGGACACACCAACACTGAAGCTTTCTTT. This sequence encodes CASSEGHTNTEAFF.